The clone carrying this TCR beta chain was recorded a few times. Germline lookup yields CDR1 SGHNT and CDR2 YYREEE (reference sequence). The CDR3 runs to 16 residues. V lost 1 base to trimming and J lost 4 bases; unmatched junction nucleotides: 7. This sample was taken from a study of T-cell memory formation after mild COVID-19. TCRdb re-analysed the 5' RACE reads in MiXCR, keeping a single row per CDR3 protein. There are 390,000 or so distinct CDR3 sequences in the sample; about 15% occur only once, and about 22% lies in the top ten. The sequencing sample was made of PBMCs or a T cell subset sorted from them (not recorded which). The rearrangement uses TRBV5-4 and TRBJ2-5; 10 nucleotides agree with TRBD2. The clonotype comes from a man between 18 and 35 years old who had mild COVID-19 (a few samples of this study predate the infection). Cell type and time point are not known. In DNA, the CDR3 is TGTGCCAGCAGCTTGCGTAGCGGGGGGCGGGGAGAGACCCAGTACTTC. Translation gives CASSLRSGGRGETQYF.